One and the same sample provided the 28 T cell receptor beta chains below, sequenced in a study of cytomegalovirus exposure and HLA in healthy donors. PCR used 60 Vbeta primers and 13 Jbeta primers. Some clones are missing from TCRdb's copy, which holds only in-frame ones; the method was immunoSEQ multiplex PCR. The table records roughly 120,000 clones, approximately 8.8% of them present only once. Sequencing was done on a sample of PBMCs. Source of these receptors: a man in his forties in good health and CMV-seronegative.

This clone turned up a few times. The rearrangement links TRBV15 to TRBJ1-4, with D tentatively TRBD1 (5 bases). Trimming took off 0 bases at V and 6 bases at J, with 11 bases between the two ends. Germline V gene data show CDR1 as LNHNV and CDR2 as YYDKDF (reference sequence). This CDR3 has 15 residues. CDR3 in DNA: TGTGCCACCAGCAGAGATGGGCGGGGGGATGAAAAACTGTTTTTT. This encodes CATSRDGRGDEKLFF.

The gene calls are TRBV5-1 and TRBJ2-3; 9 bases agree with TRBD2. Germline lookup yields CDR1 SGHRS and CDR2 YFSETQ. CDR3 length: 14 residues. V lost 5 bases to trimming and J lost 0 bases; unmatched junction nucleotides: 1. This CDR3 is CASRLAGSTDTQYF. CDR3 nucleotides: TGCGCCAGCAGGCTAGCGGGGAGCACAGATACGCAGTATTTT.

The table lists this clone with a few counts. This chain connects TRBV27 to TRBJ1-5; no definite D call. Germline V gene lookup returns CDR1 MNHEY and CDR2 SMNVEV (reference sequence). The CDR3 is made up of 13 amino acids. The ends were cut back, 3 bases at V and 3 bases at J, with 6 bases in the middle. CDR3 sequence: CASSLRYNQPQHF. The CDR3 DNA reads as TGTGCCAGCAGTTTGAGGTACAATCAGCCCCAGCATTTT.

In this sample, this clone turned up many times. The chain combines TRBV19 with TRBJ1-6; a weak D match, TRBD1 (6 bases). The CDR3 is 14 amino acids. V was cut by 5 bases and J by 7 bases, with 12 bases left in between. Germline V gene data show CDR1 as LNHDA and CDR2 as SQIVND (reference sequence). The CDR3 nucleotides read TGTGCCAGTAGTGCGACAGGATGGAATTCACCCCTCCACTTT. This translates into CASSATGWNSPLHF.

This clone was seen only a few times. The rearrangement uses TRBV9 and TRBJ1-2; maybe TRBD1 (5 bases). CDR1 SGDLS and CDR2 YYNGEE come from the germline V gene. V was clipped by 6 bases and J by 0 bases, with 9 bases between them. The CDR3 has 13 amino acids. The CDR3 DNA follows: TGTGCCAGCACGGCGGACACTAACTATGGCTACACCTTC. Its translation: CASTADTNYGYTF.

This clone was picked up a small number of times. The chain recombines TRBV10-3 with TRBJ2-3; TRBD2 matches 10 bases. The CDR3 has 13 residues. With 10 bases clipped from V and 6 bases from J, the junction kept 7 bases outside the gene matches. Germline V gene sequence: CDR1 ENHRY, CDR2 SYGVKD. CDR3 nucleotide sequence: TGTGCCAGCCAGCGGGGGGGTGGGGATACGCAGTATTTT. It is translated as CASQRGGGDTQYF.

The chain links TRBV11-1 to TRBJ2-7, with 13 bases that match TRBD2. V dropped 3 bases and J dropped 4; count of bases not matched to a gene: 3. The CDR3 is 15 residues long. Germline V gives CDR1 SGHAT, CDR2 FQDESV (reference sequence). The CDR3 DNA reads as TGTGCCAGCAGCTTGGGACTAGCGGGGATGTACGAGCAGTACTTC. Protein sequence: CASSLGLAGMYEQYF.

The rearrangement uses TRBV11-2 and TRBJ2-5; 14 bases are shared with TRBD2. This CDR3 has 15 amino acids. CDR1 SGHAT and CDR2 FQNNGV come from the germline V gene. V dropped 6 bases and J dropped 4; count of bases not matched to a gene: 4. The CDR3 DNA reads TGTGCCAGCAGGAGACTAGCGGGGGGGCCAGAGACCCAGTACTTC. This sequence encodes CASRRLAGGPETQYF. The full variable domain, with the rest looked up from reference TRBV11-2 and TRBJ2-5, is EAGVAQSPRYKIIEKRQSVAFWCNPISGHATLYWYQQILGQGPKLLIQFQNNGVVDDSQLPKDRFSAERLKGVDSTLKIQPAKLEDSAVYLCASRRLAGGPETQYFGPGTRLLVL.

This clone was seen only a few times. V gene TRBV9 combines with J gene TRBJ1-1, with a tentative D call TRBD1 (6 bases). Per germline, CDR1 SGDLS and CDR2 YYNGEE. The CDR3 consists of 14 residues. V gave up 1 base and J gave up 1 base, with 8 bases separating them. The CDR3 DNA is TGTGCCAGCAGCGTACAGGGGTGGAACACTGAAGCTTTCTTT. Encoded protein: CASSVQGWNTEAFF.

As DNA, the CDR3 is TGCGCCAGCAGCTTGGAAGGGGGTCGATCTGGTACGCAGTATTTT. Translation gives CASSLEGGRSGTQYF. The chain recombines TRBV5-1 with TRBJ2-3; D might be TRBD1 (6 bases). V gave up 0 bases and J gave up 8 bases, with 16 bases separating them. The CDR3 spans 15 residues. Germline lookup yields CDR1 SGHRS and CDR2 YFSETQ.

This clone was seen only a few times. The J gene is TRBJ1-1, the V gene TRBV5-4, with 8 bases lining up with TRBD1. Germline CDR1 and CDR2: SGHNT and YYREEE (reference sequence). V lost 0 bases and J lost 4; bases outside the gene matches: 5. This CDR3 is 15 amino acids long. CDR3 bases: TGTGCCAGCAGCTTGGGGGCAGGGGGCGGCACTGAAGCTTTCTTT. Its translation: CASSLGAGGGTEAFF. Supplemented by reference TRBV5-4 and TRBJ1-1, the full variable domain reads ETGVTQSPTHLIKTRGQQVTLRCSSQSGHNTVSWYQQALGQGPQFIFQYYREEENGRGNFPPRFSGLQFPNYSSELNVNALELDDSALYLCASSLGAGGGTEAFFGQGTRLTVV.

The gene calls are TRBV6-1 and TRBJ1-6; D may be TRBD1 (6 bases). V was clipped by 3 bases and J by 10 bases, with 16 bases between them. Germline V CDR1 and CDR2: MNHNS, SASEGT. The CDR3 consists of 15 residues. The DNA for the CDR3 is TGTGCCAGCAGTGACCCACCCAGGGGAAGGTCACCCCTCCACTTT. This codes for CASSDPPRGRSPLHF.

This clone was counted between two and nine times. The chain has TRBV2 and TRBJ1-2; no reliable D call. Trimming left V 2 bases short and J 4 bases short, with 8 bases between. CDR1 is SNHLY, CDR2 FYNNEI, per germline. The CDR3 runs 13 residues. In DNA, the CDR3 is TGTGCCAGCAGTGAAAGGCGGAGCTATGGCTACACCTTC. Translation: CASSERRSYGYTF. Drawing the rest from reference TRBV2 and TRBJ1-2, the complete variable domain is EPEVTQTPSHQVTQMGQEVILRCVPISNHLYFYWYRQILGQKVEFLVSFYNNEISEKSEIFDDQFSVERPDGSNFTLKIRSTKLEDSAMYFCASSERRSYGYTFGSGTRLTVV.

This clone was detected only a few times. Additional DNA sequences in this sample encode the identical CDR3. The CDR3 loop reads CASSPGQGNTEAFF. In DNA, the CDR3 is TGTGCCAGCAGCCCGGGACAGGGGAACACTGAAGCTTTCTTT. The chain links TRBV6-4 to TRBJ1-1; 9 nucleotides align to TRBD1. This CDR3 region has 14 residues. The V and J ends lost 6 bases and 1 base, in that order; junction bases with no gene match: 3. CDR1 is MRHNA, CDR2 SNTAGT, per germline.

This sequence joins TRBV6-1 and TRBJ2-7; D is perhaps TRBD2 (6 bases). Germline CDR1 reads MNHNS; CDR2 reads SASEGT. The length of the CDR3 is 13 residues. Trimming removed 6 bases from V and 3 bases from J, with 12 bases in between. For the CDR3, the DNA is TGTGCCAGCAGCCGGGACGGGGGCTACGAGCAGTACTTC. Its protein product is CASSRDGGYEQYF.

The chain recombines TRBV9 with TRBJ1-2; TRBD1 is a possible D gene (6 bases). Germline-derived CDR1 and CDR2 are SGDLS and YYNGEE. Deletions cut 1 base from V and 8 bases from J, with 15 bases between. The CDR3 length is 14 residues. The CDR3 spells CASSVLGHTSGYTF. The CDR3 DNA is TGTGCCAGCAGCGTATTGGGACACACGTCCGGCTACACCTTC.

Here the CDR3 DNA reads TGTGCCAGCTCACCGCAAGGCCTAGCGAACACCGGGGAGCTGTTTTTT. Translating gives CASSPQGLANTGELFF. This sequence joins TRBV18 and TRBJ2-2, with D uncertain. The CDR3 is made up of 16 amino acids. With 3 bases removed from V and 0 bases from J, the gap between germline ends came to 11 bases. Germline-derived CDR1 and CDR2 are KGHSH and LQKENI.

This clone was detected only a few times. The chain links TRBV19 to TRBJ1-4; tentatively, D is TRBD1 (6 bases). This CDR3 has 16 amino acids. Per germline, CDR1 LNHDA and CDR2 SQIVND (reference sequence). V was cut by 3 bases and J by 8 bases, with 19 bases left in between. The CDR3 coding sequence is TGTGCCAGTAGTATCTCGTGGCCAGGGGTGGCGGAAAAACTGTTTTTT. Protein: CASSISWPGVAEKLFF.

This clone was counted only a few times. The chain has TRBV5-1 and TRBJ2-1, with TRBD2 identical over 10 bases. Germline V gene sequence: CDR1 SGHRS, CDR2 YFSETQ. The CDR3 is 16 residues long. Trimming cost V 3 bases and J 7 bases; bases outside gene matches: 10. The CDR3 spells CASSSDSGGGANEQFF. Here the CDR3 DNA reads TGCGCCAGCAGCTCTGACAGCGGGGGGGGCGCAAATGAGCAGTTCTTC.

This chain joins TRBV4-3 and TRBJ2-1; 8 bases are a match to TRBD1. J gave up 10 bases and V 0 bases, and 8 bases lay outside the gene matches. The CDR3 runs 15 residues. From germline, CDR1 is LGHNA and CDR2 YSLEER. Written as DNA, the CDR3 is TGCGCCAGCAGCCAAGATTTACAGGGGGTGCGCGAGCAGTTCTTC. This encodes CASSQDLQGVREQFF.

The chain joins TRBV19 to TRBJ1-2; D is possibly TRBD1 (6 bases). V was cut by 3 bases and J by 3 bases, with 20 bases left in between. The CDR3 is made up of 17 amino acids. In germline, CDR1 is LNHDA, CDR2 SQIVND (reference sequence). CDR3 nucleotides: TGTGCCAGTAGTATCTCTATTGTGGGTTCAGGGGACTATGGCTACACCTTC. Translating gives CASSISIVGSGDYGYTF. Full variable domain (rest looked up from reference TRBV19 and TRBJ1-2): DGGITQSPKYLFRKEGQNVTLSCEQNLNHDAMYWYRQDPGQGLRLIYYSQIVNDFQKGDIAEGYSVSREKKESFPLTVTSAQKNPTAFYLCASSISIVGSGDYGYTFGSGTRLTVV.

This clone was counted only a few times. Likely a read error: the CDR3 ends without its conserved phenylalanine or tryptophan. The V and J genes are TRBV15 and TRBJ1-2, with TRBD1 matching 7 bases. This CDR3 is built from 15 residues. With V trimmed by 5 bases and J by 5 bases, 11 bases remained unmatched. Looked up from germline, CDR1 is LNHNV and CDR2 is YYDKDF (reference sequence). This CDR3 reads CATSEVRDSPYGYTV. Here the CDR3 DNA reads TGTGCCACCAGCGAAGTCCGGGACAGCCCTTATGGCTACACCGTC.

The CDR3 protein is CSVTQGVAVSGANVLTF. The DNA of the CDR3 is TGCAGCGTGACCCAGGGGGTAGCCGTCTCTGGGGCCAACGTCCTGACTTTC. The chain joins TRBV29-1 to TRBJ2-6; 7 bases agree with TRBD1. The length of the CDR3 is 17 residues. V lost 6 bases, J lost 0 bases, and 11 bases stayed unmatched. Germline V gives CDR1 SQVTM, CDR2 ANQGSEA.

This clone was counted only a few times. V gene TRBV4-1 combines with J gene TRBJ2-2, with D unclear. V was trimmed by 3 bases and J by 6 bases, leaving 14 bases between them. CDR1 MGHRA and CDR2 YSYEKL come from the germline V gene. The CDR3 covers 15 residues. CDR3 protein: CASSQKADFSGELFF. The CDR3, as DNA: TGCGCCAGCAGCCAGAAGGCAGACTTCTCCGGGGAGCTGTTTTTT.

This chain uses TRBV2 with TRBJ1-2; TRBD1 matches 7 bases. J lost 4 bases, V lost 2 bases, and 4 bases had no gene match. Looked up from germline, CDR1 is SNHLY and CDR2 is FYNNEI. This CDR3 comprises 14 residues. The CDR3 sequence: CASSEKDRIYGYTF. DNA for the CDR3: TGTGCCAGCAGTGAAAAGGACAGGATCTATGGCTACACCTTC.

This clone was seen more than once but under ten times. The rearrangement joins TRBV15 to TRBJ1-2; D ambiguous. Trimming took off 0 bases at V and 4 bases at J, with 15 bases between the two ends. This CDR3 spans 16 amino acids. The germline V gene has CDR1 LNHNV and CDR2 YYDKDF (reference sequence). The CDR3 protein is CATSRDSTPGGYGYTF. CDR3 sequence (DNA): TGTGCCACCAGCAGAGATAGTACTCCCGGCGGCTATGGCTACACCTTC.

This clone was observed a handful of times. The chain is built from TRBV19 and TRBJ1-1, with TRBD1 identical over 7 bases. Germline V gene lookup returns CDR1 LNHDA and CDR2 SQIVND (reference sequence). With 6 bases clipped from V and 5 bases from J, the junction kept 6 bases outside the gene matches. The CDR3 consists of 13 residues. CDR3 sequence reads: CASRAGGRTEAFF. DNA for the CDR3: TGTGCCAGTAGGGCAGGGGGGCGAACTGAAGCTTTCTTT. The full variable domain, with the rest looked up from reference TRBV19 and TRBJ1-1, is DGGITQSPKYLFRKEGQNVTLSCEQNLNHDAMYWYRQDPGQGLRLIYYSQIVNDFQKGDIAEGYSVSREKKESFPLTVTSAQKNPTAFYLCASRAGGRTEAFFGQGTRLTVV.

In nucleotides, the CDR3 is TGTGCCAGCAGTGGCCCCTCAGGGGCCGCCTGGGTCAGTGAAGCTTTCTTT. Its protein is CASSGPSGAAWVSEAFF. The chain is built from TRBV6-1 and TRBJ1-1, with a tentative D call TRBD1 (6 bases). This CDR3 is 17 amino acids long. Deletions cut 4 bases from V and 7 bases from J, with 25 bases between. Germline V CDR1 and CDR2: MNHNS, SASEGT.